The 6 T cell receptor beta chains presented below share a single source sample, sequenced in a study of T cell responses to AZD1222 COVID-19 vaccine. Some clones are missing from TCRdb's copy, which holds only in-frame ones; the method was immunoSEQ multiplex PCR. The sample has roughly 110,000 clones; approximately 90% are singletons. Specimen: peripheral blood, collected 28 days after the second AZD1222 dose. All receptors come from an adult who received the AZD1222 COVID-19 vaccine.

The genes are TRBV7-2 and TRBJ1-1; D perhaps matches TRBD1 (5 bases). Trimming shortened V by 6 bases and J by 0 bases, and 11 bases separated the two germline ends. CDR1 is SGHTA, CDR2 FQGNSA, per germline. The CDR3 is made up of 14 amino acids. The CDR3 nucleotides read TGTGCCAGCAGTCTCGGGACGGTGAACACTGAAGCTTTCTTT. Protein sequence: CASSLGTVNTEAFF. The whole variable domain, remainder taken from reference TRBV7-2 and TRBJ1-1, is GAGVSQSPSNKVTEKGKDVELRCDPISGHTALYWYRQSLGQGLEFLIYFQGNSAPDKSGLPSDRFSAERTGGSVSTLTIQRTQQEDSAVYLCASSLGTVNTEAFFGQGTRLTVV.

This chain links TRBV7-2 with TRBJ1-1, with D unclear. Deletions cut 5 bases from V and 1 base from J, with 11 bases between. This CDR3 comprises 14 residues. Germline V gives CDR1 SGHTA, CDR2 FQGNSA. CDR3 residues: CASSPMRTNTEAFF. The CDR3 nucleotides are TGTGCCAGCAGCCCCATGAGGACGAACACTGAAGCTTTCTTT.

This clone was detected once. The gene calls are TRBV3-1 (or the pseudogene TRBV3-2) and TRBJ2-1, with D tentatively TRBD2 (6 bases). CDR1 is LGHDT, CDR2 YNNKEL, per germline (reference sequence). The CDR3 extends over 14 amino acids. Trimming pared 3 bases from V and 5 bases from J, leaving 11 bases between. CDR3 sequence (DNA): TGTGCCAGCAGCCAGCGGGGTACCAACAATGAGCAGTTCTTC. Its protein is CASSQRGTNNEQFF.

The CDR3 sequence: CASSQDTDTGELFF. The CDR3 DNA follows: TGCGCCAGCAGCCAAGATACCGACACCGGGGAGCTGTTTTTT. The V gene is TRBV4-3, the J gene TRBJ2-2; D remains ambiguous. The CDR3 contains 14 residues. V shed 0 bases and J shed 3 bases, with 5 bases lying between them. CDR1 and CDR2 from the germline V gene are LGHNA and YSLEER.

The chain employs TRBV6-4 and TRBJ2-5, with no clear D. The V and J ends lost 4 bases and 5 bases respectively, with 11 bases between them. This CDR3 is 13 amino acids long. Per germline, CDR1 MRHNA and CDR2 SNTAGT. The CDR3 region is CASSVRFGETQYF. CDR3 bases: TGTGCCAGCAGTGTTAGGTTCGGGGAGACCCAGTACTTC.

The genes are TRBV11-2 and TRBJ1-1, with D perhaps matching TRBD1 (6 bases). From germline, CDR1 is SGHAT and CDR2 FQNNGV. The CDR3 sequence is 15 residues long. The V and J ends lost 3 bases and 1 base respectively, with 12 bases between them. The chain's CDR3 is CASSLGGLANTEAFF. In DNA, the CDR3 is TGTGCCAGCAGCTTGGGGGGGCTAGCGAACACTGAAGCTTTCTTT.